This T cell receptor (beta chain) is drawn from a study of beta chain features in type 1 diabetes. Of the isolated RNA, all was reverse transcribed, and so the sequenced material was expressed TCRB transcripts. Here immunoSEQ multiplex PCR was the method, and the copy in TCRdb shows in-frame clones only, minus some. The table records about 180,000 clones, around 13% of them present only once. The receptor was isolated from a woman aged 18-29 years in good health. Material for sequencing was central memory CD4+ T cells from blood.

CDR3 DNA: TGTGCCAGCAGCGGGGGACTAGCGGGAGTTAGTGAGCAGTTCTTC. Its protein is CASSGGLAGVSEQFF. This chain links TRBV9 with TRBJ2-1; the match to TRBD2 covers 14 bases. The germline CDR1 and CDR2 sequences are SGDLS and YYNGEE. V shed 3 bases, J shed 9 bases, and the junction held 5 bases outside the gene matches. This CDR3 has 15 residues.